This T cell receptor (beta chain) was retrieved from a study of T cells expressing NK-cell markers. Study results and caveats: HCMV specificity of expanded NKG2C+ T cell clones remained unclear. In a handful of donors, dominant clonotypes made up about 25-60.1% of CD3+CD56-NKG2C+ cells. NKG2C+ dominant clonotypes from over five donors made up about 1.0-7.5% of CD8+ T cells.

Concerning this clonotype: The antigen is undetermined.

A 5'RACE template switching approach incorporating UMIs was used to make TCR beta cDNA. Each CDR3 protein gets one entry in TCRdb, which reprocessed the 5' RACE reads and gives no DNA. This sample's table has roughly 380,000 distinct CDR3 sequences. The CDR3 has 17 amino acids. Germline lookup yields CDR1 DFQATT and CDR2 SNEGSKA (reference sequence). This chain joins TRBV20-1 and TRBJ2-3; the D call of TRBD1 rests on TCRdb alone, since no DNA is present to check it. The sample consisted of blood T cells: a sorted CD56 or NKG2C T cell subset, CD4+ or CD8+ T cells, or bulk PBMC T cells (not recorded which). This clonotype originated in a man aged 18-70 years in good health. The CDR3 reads CSARDPASAGVVNTQYF.